The 20 T cell receptor beta chains given below trace back to one sample, sequenced in a study of shared clonotypes between healthy human individuals. TCRdb's table, derived via immunoSEQ multiplex PCR, lists solely in-frame clones and lacks some. Of about 2 million clones listed, 90% to 95% are singletons. The sample consisted of naive CD4+ T cells sorted from blood. Subset here: CD45RA+ positively selected. The receptors here all came from a man between 18 and 29 years old in good health.

This chain uses TRBV28 with TRBJ2-4; 9 bases align to TRBD1. This CDR3 comprises 16 residues. The ends lost 5 bases at V and 8 bases at J; junction bases unmatched: 13. The germline V gene encodes CDR1 MDHEN and CDR2 SYDVKM. The CDR3 spells CASSETSGTGIDIQYF. The CDR3 nucleotides read TGTGCCAGCAGTGAGACCTCCGGGACAGGGATAGACATTCAGTACTTC.

The rearrangement links TRBV30 to TRBJ1-6; D may be TRBD1 (5 bases). Between the trimmed V and J ends, which lost 2 bases and 7 bases, there was a span of 9 bases. The CDR3 is made up of 13 amino acids. Germline V gives CDR1 GTSNPN, CDR2 SVGIG (reference sequence). CDR3: CAWSSGHNSPLHF. For the CDR3, the DNA is TGTGCCTGGAGTTCAGGGCACAATTCACCCCTCCACTTT.

V usage is TRBV5-1 and J usage is TRBJ1-6, with D possibly TRBD1 on 5 matching bases. The CDR3 loop spans 13 amino acids. Trimming cost V 0 bases and J 9 bases, with 7 bases left between them. Germline-derived CDR1 and CDR2 are SGHRS and YFSETQ. The CDR3 protein is CASSLGDSSPLHF. The CDR3 DNA sequence: TGCGCCAGCAGCTTGGGTGACAGTTCACCCCTCCACTTT.

This chain links TRBV6-1 with TRBJ2-7, with TRBD2 matching 10 bases. The germline CDR1 and CDR2 sequences are MNHNS and SASEGT. V lost 6 bases, J lost 6 bases, and 8 bases stayed unmatched. CDR3 length: 14 residues. CDR3 DNA: TGTGCCAGCAGAACCGGGACTAGCGCCGTCGAGCAGTACTTC. It translates to CASRTGTSAVEQYF.

The chain has TRBV4-1 and TRBJ2-1, with D hard to call. The CDR3 consists of 17 residues. V gave up 1 base and J gave up 6 bases, with 19 bases separating them. Germline assignment: CDR1 MGHRA and CDR2 YSYEKL. The CDR3: CASSQAVLASGLNEQFF. In DNA form, the CDR3 reads TGCGCCAGCAGCCAAGCGGTTCTCGCTTCCGGGCTCAATGAGCAGTTCTTC.

Concerning this clone itself: The same CDR3 can be traced to other DNA sequences in this sample. The chain carries TRBV5-1 and TRBJ2-7, with D possibly matching TRBD2 (6 bases). CDR1 is SGHRS, CDR2 YFSETQ, per germline. V was cut by 2 bases and J by 0 bases, with 12 bases left in between. The CDR3 extends over 15 amino acids. The CDR3 nucleotides are TGCGCCAGCAGCTTTGGAGGAGGGAGCTCCTACGAGCAGTACTTC. This gives the protein CASSFGGGSSYEQYF. Drawing the rest from reference TRBV5-1 and TRBJ2-7, the complete variable domain is KAGVTQTPRYLIKTRGQQVTLSCSPISGHRSVSWYQQTPGQGLQFLFEYFSETQRNKGNFPGRFSGRQFSNSRSEMNVSTLELGDSALYLCASSFGGGSSYEQYFGPGTRLTVT.

The rearrangement links TRBV11-3 to TRBJ2-1; the D is unclear. The CDR3 is 15 amino acids. Germline lookup yields CDR1 SGHNT and CDR2 YENEEA. Trimming took off 5 bases at V and 7 bases at J, with 18 bases between the two ends. In nucleotides, the CDR3 is TGTGCCAGCAGCCTATCCCCCACCGGATCAAATGAGCAGTTCTTC. This translates into CASSLSPTGSNEQFF.

V and J are TRBV5-6 and TRBJ2-3; 12 nucleotides agree with TRBD2. The CDR3 has 17 residues. Trimming removed 2 bases from V and 6 bases from J; junction bases left unmatched: 10. Germline CDR1 and CDR2: SGHDT and YYEEEE. The CDR3 DNA is TGTGCCAGCAGCTTCCAGGGACTAGCGGGCCAAGTCGATACGCAGTATTTT. Protein sequence: CASSFQGLAGQVDTQYF.

V is TRBV10-1 and J is TRBJ1-2; D is uncertain. Trimming pared 3 bases from V and 2 bases from J, leaving 7 bases between. The length of the CDR3 is 13 residues. Germline-derived CDR1 and CDR2 are WNHNN and SYGVQD (reference sequence). The DNA for the CDR3 is TGCGCCAGCAGTGATTCCCAGAACTATGGCTACACCTTC. Its translation: CASSDSQNYGYTF.

A word on this clone: Other DNA sequences in this specimen translate into the identical CDR3. The chain uses TRBV6-5 and TRBJ2-2, with 9 bases that match TRBD1. Trimming took 6 bases from V and 4 from J; bases not matched to a gene: 3. Germline V gives CDR1 MNHEY, CDR2 SVGAGI. CDR3 size: 14 residues. CDR3 in amino acids: CASRGQGGTGELFF. For the CDR3, the DNA is TGTGCCAGCAGGGGACAGGGTGGCACCGGGGAGCTGTTTTTT.

The J gene is TRBJ2-7, the V gene TRBV18; TRBD2 is a possible D gene (6 bases). The CDR3 is made up of 14 amino acids. Germline CDR1 KGHSH, CDR2 LQKENI. The V and J ends lost 3 bases and 4 bases respectively, with 13 bases between them. The CDR3 DNA sequence: TGTGCCAGCTCACCTATCGGGACTTATTACGAGCAGTACTTC. Encoded protein: CASSPIGTYYEQYF.

V and J are TRBV19 and TRBJ1-5, with 8 bases aligning to TRBD1. The V gene end was trimmed by 3 bases and the J gene end by 10 bases; junction bases not matched to a gene: 8. CDR3 length equals 14 residues. Per the germline V gene, CDR1 is LNHDA and CDR2 is SQIVND (reference sequence). The CDR3 DNA is TGTGCCAGTAGTATCGGGACAGGAGGGTTCCCCCAGCATTTT. It codes for CASSIGTGGFPQHF.

The rearrangement links TRBV5-1 to TRBJ1-6, with 10 positions matching TRBD1. Trimming took 0 bases from V and 7 from J; bases not matched to a gene: 1. Per germline, CDR1 SGHRS and CDR2 YFSETQ. The CDR3 loop spans 15 amino acids. CDR3 DNA: TGCGCCAGCAGCTTGGCGACAGGGGGCAATTCACCCCTCCACTTT. Amino acids: CASSLATGGNSPLHF.

The chain couples TRBV4-1 to TRBJ1-1; D is ambiguous. V dropped 2 bases and J dropped 0 bases, with 4 bases sitting between them. The CDR3 is 13 residues long. The germline CDR1 and CDR2 sequences are MGHRA and YSYEKL. CDR3 protein: CASSQQMNTEAFF. The CDR3 bases are TGCGCCAGCAGCCAACAGATGAACACTGAAGCTTTCTTT.

The chain uses TRBV5-1 and TRBJ2-6; no firm D call. V was trimmed by 4 bases and J by 2 bases, leaving 10 bases between them. The CDR3 is 15 residues long. Germline loops: CDR1 SGHRS, CDR2 YFSETQ. In DNA form, the CDR3 reads TGCGCCAGCAGCCCCAGGTTGCCTGGGGCCAACGTCCTGACTTTC. Translating it yields CASSPRLPGANVLTF. Drawing the rest from reference TRBV5-1 and TRBJ2-6, the complete variable domain is KAGVTQTPRYLIKTRGQQVTLSCSPISGHRSVSWYQQTPGQGLQFLFEYFSETQRNKGNFPGRFSGRQFSNSRSEMNVSTLELGDSALYLCASSPRLPGANVLTFGAGSRLTVL.

DNA for the CDR3: TGTGCCAGCAGTTTGAGTAGGGGGTCTGGAAACACCATATATTTT. This gives the protein CASSLSRGSGNTIYF. The J gene is TRBJ1-3, the V gene TRBV28; tentatively, D is TRBD1 (6 bases). CDR1 is MDHEN and CDR2 is SYDVKM in the germline V gene. The ends were cut back, 3 bases at V and 1 base at J, with 10 bases in the middle. This CDR3 is built from 15 residues.

CDR3 in DNA: TGTGCCAGCAGTTCCCCGACAGGGGACGGCTATGGCTACACCTTC. Translating it yields CASSSPTGDGYGYTF. The V call is TRBV6-5, the J call TRBJ1-2; TRBD1 aligns across 8 bases. Losses at the gene ends were 4 bases for V and 4 bases for J; bases not matched to a gene: 8. The CDR3 has 15 residues. The germline gives CDR1 MNHEY, CDR2 SVGAGI.

About this clone itself: Other DNA sequences from this sample encode an identical CDR3 as well. The V and J genes are TRBV7-2 and TRBJ1-6, with unresolved D. The germline CDR1 and CDR2 sequences are SGHTA and FQGNSA. V was pared by 0 bases and J by 5 bases, with 8 bases between. The CDR3 loop spans 15 amino acids. Here the CDR3 reads CASSLAPGNNSPLHF. In DNA, the CDR3 is TGTGCCAGCAGCTTAGCCCCGGGGAATAATTCACCCCTCCACTTT.

On this clone: Other DNA sequences from this sample encode an identical CDR3 as well. V gene TRBV19 combines with J gene TRBJ2-7, with 11 bases matching TRBD2. CDR1 and CDR2 from the germline V gene are LNHDA and SQIVND (reference sequence). The CDR3 is 15 residues long. With V trimmed by 6 bases and J by 0 bases, 4 bases remained unmatched. Here the CDR3 DNA reads TGTGCCAGTAGCATTCTAGCGGGAGGCTCCTACGAGCAGTACTTC. Protein product: CASSILAGGSYEQYF.

The chain has TRBV7-2 and TRBJ1-1; TRBD1 might be the D (5 bases). This CDR3 has 16 residues. Looked up from germline, CDR1 is SGHTA and CDR2 is FQGNSA. Trimming left V 0 bases short and J 1 base short, with 12 bases between. The CDR3 region has the DNA TGTGCCAGCAGCTTAGCACAGGAATTGGGGAACACTGAAGCTTTCTTT. Translation gives CASSLAQELGNTEAFF.